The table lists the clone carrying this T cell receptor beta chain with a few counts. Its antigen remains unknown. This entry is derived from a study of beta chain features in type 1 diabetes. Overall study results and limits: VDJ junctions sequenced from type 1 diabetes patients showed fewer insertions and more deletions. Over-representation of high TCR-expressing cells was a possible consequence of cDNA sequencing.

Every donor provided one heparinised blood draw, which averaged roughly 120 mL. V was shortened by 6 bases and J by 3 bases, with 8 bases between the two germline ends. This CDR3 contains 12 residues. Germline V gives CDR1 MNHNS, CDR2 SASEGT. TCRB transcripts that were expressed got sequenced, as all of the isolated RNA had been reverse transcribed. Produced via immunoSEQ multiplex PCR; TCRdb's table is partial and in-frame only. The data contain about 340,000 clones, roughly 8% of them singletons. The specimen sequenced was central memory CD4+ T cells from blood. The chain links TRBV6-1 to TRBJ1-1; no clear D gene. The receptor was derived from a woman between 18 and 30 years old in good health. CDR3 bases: TGTGCCAGCAGACAAATGTACACTGAAGCTTTCTTT. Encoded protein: CASRQMYTEAFF.